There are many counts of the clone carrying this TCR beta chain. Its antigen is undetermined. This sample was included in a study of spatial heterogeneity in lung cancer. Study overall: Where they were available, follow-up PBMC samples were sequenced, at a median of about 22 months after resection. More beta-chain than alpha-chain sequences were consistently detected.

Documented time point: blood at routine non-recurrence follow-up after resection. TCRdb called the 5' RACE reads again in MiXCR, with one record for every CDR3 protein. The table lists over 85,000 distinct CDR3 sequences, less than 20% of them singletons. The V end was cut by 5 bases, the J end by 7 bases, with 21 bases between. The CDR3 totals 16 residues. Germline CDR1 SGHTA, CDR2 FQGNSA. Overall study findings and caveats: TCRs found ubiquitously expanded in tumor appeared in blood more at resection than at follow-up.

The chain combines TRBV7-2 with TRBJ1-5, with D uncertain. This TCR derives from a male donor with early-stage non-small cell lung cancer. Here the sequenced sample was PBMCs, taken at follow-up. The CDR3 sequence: CASSRSILQAKQPQHF. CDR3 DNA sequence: TGTGCCAGCAGCCGCTCAATCCTCCAAGCGAAACAGCCCCAGCATTTT. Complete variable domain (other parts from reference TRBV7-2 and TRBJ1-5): GAGVSQSPSNKVTEKGKDVELRCDPISGHTALYWYRQSLGQGLEFLIYFQGNSAPDKSGLPSDRFSAERTGGSVSTLTIQRTQQEDSAVYLCASSRSILQAKQPQHFGDGTRLSIL.